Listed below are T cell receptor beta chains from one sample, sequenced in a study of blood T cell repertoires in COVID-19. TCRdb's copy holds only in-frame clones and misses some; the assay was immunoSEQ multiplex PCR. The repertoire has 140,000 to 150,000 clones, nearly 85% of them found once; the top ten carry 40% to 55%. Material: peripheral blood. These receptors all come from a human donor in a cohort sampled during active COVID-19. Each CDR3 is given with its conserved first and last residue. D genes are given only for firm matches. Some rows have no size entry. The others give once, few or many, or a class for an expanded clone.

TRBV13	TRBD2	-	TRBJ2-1	CASSSLRTSGGSQSSYNEQFF	TGTGCCAGCAGCTCATTAAGGACTAGCGGGGGCTCTCAAAGCTCCTACAATGAGCAGTTCTTC
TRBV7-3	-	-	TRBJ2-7	CASSLNRGYEQYF	TGTGCCAGCAGCTTAAATCGGGGCTACGAGCAGTACTTC
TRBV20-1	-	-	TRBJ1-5	CSASVSNQPQHF	TGCAGTGCTAGTGTAAGCAATCAGCCCCAGCATTTT
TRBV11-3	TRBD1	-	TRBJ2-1	CASSTTGPGQGDDEQFF	TGTGCCAGCAGCACGACCGGGCCGGGACAGGGTGACGATGAGCAGTTCTTC
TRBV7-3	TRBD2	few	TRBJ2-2	CASSLKLAGDPGTGELFF	TGTGCCAGCAGCTTGAAGCTAGCGGGAGACCCGGGCACCGGGGAGCTGTTTTTT
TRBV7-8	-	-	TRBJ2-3	CASSPNTDTQYF	TGTGCCAGCAGCCCAAACACAGATACGCAGTATTTT
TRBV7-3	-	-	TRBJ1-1	CASSPGIGGAAEAFF	TGTGCCAGCAGCCCAGGAATTGGTGGGGCCGCTGAAGCTTTCTTT
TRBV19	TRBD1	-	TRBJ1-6	CASTQGGSYNSPLHF	TGTGCCAGTACCCAGGGGGGATCGTATAATTCACCCCTCCACTTT
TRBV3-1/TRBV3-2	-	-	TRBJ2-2	CASSRGTQGAAGELFF	TGTGCCAGCAGCCGGGGGACACAGGGCGCAGCCGGGGAGCTGTTTTTT
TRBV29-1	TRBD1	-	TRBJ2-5	CSVGSTGARETQYF	TGCAGCGTTGGATCGACAGGGGCGAGGGAGACCCAGTACTTC
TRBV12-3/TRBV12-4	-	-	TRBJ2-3	CASQGTGTDTQYF	TGTGCCAGCCAGGGTACCGGCACAGATACGCAGTATTTT
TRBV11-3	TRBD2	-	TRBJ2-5	CASSFGGGGRETQYF	TGTGCCAGCAGCTTTGGGGGGGGAGGACGAGAGACCCAGTACTTC
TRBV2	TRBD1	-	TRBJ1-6	CASSERTGVRSPLHF	TGTGCCAGCAGTGAACGGACAGGGGTTCGTTCACCCCTCCACTTT
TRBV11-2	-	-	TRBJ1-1	CASSLDPQGHTEAFF	TGTGCCAGCAGCTTAGATCCCCAGGGCCACACTGAAGCTTTCTTT
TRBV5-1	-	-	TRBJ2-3	CASSSSGLIQGAQYF	TGCGCCAGCAGCTCCTCTGGGCTGATCCAGGGTGCGCAGTATTTT
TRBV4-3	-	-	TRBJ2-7	CASSQYRGSYEQYF	TGCGCCAGCAGCCAATATAGAGGTTCCTACGAGCAGTACTTC
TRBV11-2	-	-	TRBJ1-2	CASSPGRGGYTF	TGTGCCAGCAGTCCCGGGAGGGGTGGCTACACCTTC
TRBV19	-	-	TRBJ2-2	CASIGNTGELFF	TGTGCCAGTATCGGGAACACCGGGGAGCTGTTTTTT
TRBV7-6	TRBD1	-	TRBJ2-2	CASSFQGQGAYTGELFF	TGTGCCAGCAGCTTTCAGGGACAGGGGGCCTACACCGGGGAGCTGTTTTTT
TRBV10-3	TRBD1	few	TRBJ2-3	CAIRSGTGPDTQYF	TGTGCCATCAGGAGCGGGACAGGGCCAGATACGCAGTATTTT
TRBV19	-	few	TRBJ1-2	CASTIASGRGGYTF	TGTGCCAGTACCATCGCCTCGGGCAGGGGAGGCTACACCTTC
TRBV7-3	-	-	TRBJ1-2	CASSLTRQSGYTF	TGTGCCAGCAGCTTAACGAGACAGAGTGGCTACACCTTC
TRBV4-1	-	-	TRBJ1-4	CASSRAGTNEKLFF	TGCGCCAGCAGCCGAGCAGGAACTAATGAAAAACTGTTTTTT
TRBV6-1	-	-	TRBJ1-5	CASTETSNQPQHF	TGTGCCAGCACTGAGACAAGCAATCAGCCCCAGCATTTT
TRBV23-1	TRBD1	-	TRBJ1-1	CASSEPFGGQEPPMNTEAFF	TGCGCCAGCAGCGAGCCTTTTGGGGGACAGGAGCCGCCCATGAACACTGAAGCTTTCTTT
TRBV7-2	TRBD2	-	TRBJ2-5	CASSLRTSGGYQETQYF	TGTGCCAGCAGCCTTCGGACTAGCGGGGGCTACCAAGAGACCCAGTACTTC
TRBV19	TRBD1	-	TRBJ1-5	CASSLGQGRNQPQHF	TGTGCCAGTAGTCTCGGACAGGGAAGGAATCAGCCCCAGCATTTT
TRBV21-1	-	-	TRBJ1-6	CASSKAGQEDDSPLHF	TGTGCCAGCAGCAAAGCGGGACAAGAGGACGATTCACCCCTCCACTTT
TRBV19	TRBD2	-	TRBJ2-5	CASSRAGVRETQYF	TGTGCCAGTAGTAGAGCGGGAGTGAGGGAGACCCAGTACTTC
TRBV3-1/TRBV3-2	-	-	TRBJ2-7	CASSRMSRESYEQYF	TGTGCCAGCAGCCGGATGAGTAGGGAGTCCTACGAGCAGTACTTC
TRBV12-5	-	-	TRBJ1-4	CASGAALGGARSNEKLFF	TGTGCTAGTGGTGCCGCCTTGGGGGGGGCGCGTTCTAATGAAAAACTGTTTTTT
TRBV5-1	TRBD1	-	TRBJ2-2	CASRTGDTGELFF	TGCGCCAGTCGGACAGGGGACACCGGGGAGCTGTTTTTT
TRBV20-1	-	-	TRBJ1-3	CSASPGSNGNTIYF	TGCAGTGCTAGTCCGGGATCCAATGGAAACACCATATATTTT
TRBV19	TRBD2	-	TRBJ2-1	CASSIGDSGVGSEQFF	TGTGCCAGTAGTATAGGGGATAGCGGGGTTGGTAGTGAGCAGTTCTTC
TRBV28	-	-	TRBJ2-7	CASILGRQQYF	TGTGCCAGCATTCTGGGCAGGCAGCAGTACTTC
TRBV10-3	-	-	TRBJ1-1	CAISETGFEAFF	TGTGCCATCAGTGAGACAGGTTTTGAAGCTTTCTTT
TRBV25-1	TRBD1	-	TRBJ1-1	CASSSRTGRDTEAFF	TGTGCCAGCAGTTCCCGGACAGGGAGGGACACTGAAGCTTTCTTT